Following are 24 T cell receptor beta chains from one sample sequenced in a study of T cell changes during pregnancy in multiple sclerosis. Clones were sequenced by immunoSEQ multiplex PCR, and TCRdb holds only the in-frame ones, with some missing. The profile shows fewer than 75,000 clones, approximately 90% of them singletons. The starting material was peripheral blood, obtained in the second trimester of pregnancy. The receptor set was obtained from a female donor with multiple sclerosis, enrolled in a pregnancy study.

The count of this clone is one. V usage is TRBV6-5 and J usage is TRBJ2-7, with 8 bases fitting TRBD1. In germline, CDR1 is MNHEY, CDR2 SVGAGI. The CDR3 extends over 14 amino acids. V gave up 9 bases and J gave up 0 bases; unmatched junction bases: 7. In DNA, the CDR3 is TGTGCCAGTAGGTTAGGACAGGGCTCCTACGAGCAGTACTTC. Its protein is CASRLGQGSYEQYF.

The V gene is TRBV2, the J gene TRBJ1-1, with D unresolved. The CDR3 covers 15 residues. Germline CDR1 reads SNHLY; CDR2 reads FYNNEI. Trimming left V 2 bases short and J 0 bases short, with 10 bases between. CDR3 nucleotide sequence: TGTGCCAGCAGTGAATTAGGAGGCATGAACACTGAAGCTTTCTTT. It specifies CASSELGGMNTEAFF.

This clone has just one count. The V and J genes are TRBV30 and TRBJ1-2; possible D gene TRBD1, 5 bases. V shed 2 bases and J shed 4 bases, with 8 bases lying between them. This CDR3 is built from 12 residues. Germline V gives CDR1 GTSNPN, CDR2 SVGIG (reference sequence). The chain's CDR3 is CAWSLQGYGYTF. The CDR3 coding sequence is TGTGCCTGGAGTTTGCAGGGCTATGGCTACACCTTC.

The chain combines TRBV7-9 with TRBJ1-4; TRBD1 matches 7 bases. CDR3 length: 15 amino acids. V dropped 5 bases and J dropped 0; count of bases not matched to a gene: 3. Germline V gives CDR1 SEHNR, CDR2 FQNEAQ (reference sequence). CDR3 amino acids: CASSGGTATNEKLFF. CDR3 in DNA: TGTGCCAGCAGCGGAGGGACAGCAACTAATGAAAAACTGTTTTTT. Full variable domain (rest looked up from reference TRBV7-9 and TRBJ1-4): DTGVSQNPRHKITKRGQNVTFRCDPISEHNRLYWYRQTLGQGPEFLTYFQNEAQLEKSRLLSDRFSAERPKGSFSTLEIQRTEQGDSAMYLCASSGGTATNEKLFFGSGTQLSVL.

DNA of the CDR3: TGTGCCAGCAGTAGTCCGGGACTAGCGGGTATTTTCTACGAGCAGTACTTC. Its translation is CASSSPGLAGIFYEQYF. V usage is TRBV2 and J usage is TRBJ2-7; 12 nucleotides align to TRBD2. Germline V lookup: CDR1 SNHLY, CDR2 FYNNEI. Trimming at V came to 5 bases and at J to 3 bases, leaving 11 bases not matched to a gene. The CDR3 is 17 residues long.

This clone came up once. This chain uses TRBV4-3 with TRBJ1-4, with D unclear. V lost 4 bases and J 2 bases, leaving 11 bases between the germline ends. Germline V gene data show CDR1 as LGHNA and CDR2 as YSLEER. The CDR3 consists of 15 residues. The CDR3 DNA reads as TGCGCCAGCAGCCCGCGGACTTTCACTAATGAAAAACTGTTTTTT. Amino acid sequence: CASSPRTFTNEKLFF.

The chain combines TRBV7-9 with TRBJ1-4; D is unclear. Germline loops: CDR1 SEHNR, CDR2 FQNEAQ (reference sequence). The CDR3 has 15 amino acids. The V gene lost 8 bases and the J gene lost 6 bases, with 19 bases spanning the gap. For the CDR3, the DNA is TGTGCCAGCGGCGGGTGGGATCCCCGGCATGAAAAACTGTTTTTT. It yields the protein CASGGWDPRHEKLFF.

There are a few counts of this clone. V and J are TRBV6-1 and TRBJ1-1; D remains unclear. Germline CDR1 is MNHNS and CDR2 is SASEGT. Trimming stripped 7 bases from V and 5 bases from J, with 11 bases between. This CDR3 has 12 amino acids. The CDR3 DNA reads TGTGCCAGCACCCGACTTAAAACTGAAGCTTTCTTT. It codes for CASTRLKTEAFF.

This rearrangement joins TRBV7-9 to TRBJ1-2; TRBD1 is a possible D gene (5 bases). Trimming pared 7 bases from V and 2 bases from J, leaving 17 bases between. This CDR3 region has 15 residues. The germline V gene has CDR1 SEHNR and CDR2 FQNEAQ (reference sequence). The CDR3 nucleotides read TGTGCCAGCACCCTCGACGGGGGGGGGAACTATGGCTACACCTTC. Protein sequence: CASTLDGGGNYGYTF.

This chain links TRBV7-9 with TRBJ2-1; 14 bases map to TRBD2. This CDR3 is 18 amino acids long. Germline assignment: CDR1 SEHNR and CDR2 FQNEAQ (reference sequence). Germline trimming cut 3 bases from V and 5 bases from J; bases unmatched to any gene: 9. CDR3: CASSLTSGRANSDNEQFF. CDR3 in DNA: TGTGCCAGCAGCTTGACTAGCGGGAGGGCCAATTCTGACAATGAGCAGTTCTTC.

The chain has TRBV18 and TRBJ2-5, with a possible D match to TRBD1 (6 bases). Germline CDR1 and CDR2: KGHSH and LQKENI. The CDR3 contains 17 residues. The germline V and J ends were trimmed by 1 base and 2 bases, with 17 bases remaining between them. The CDR3: CASSPLPWTEIQETQYF. In DNA, the CDR3 is TGTGCCAGCTCACCACTGCCGTGGACAGAGATTCAAGAGACCCAGTACTTC.

The chain employs TRBV12-5 and TRBJ2-7; 7 bases map to TRBD2. The CDR3 length is 15 residues. In germline, CDR1 is LGHNT, CDR2 FRNRAP. V lost 5 bases, J lost 4 bases, and 11 bases stayed unmatched. The CDR3 here is CASGTGGREKYEQYF. For the CDR3, the DNA is TGTGCTAGTGGTACAGGAGGGCGGGAGAAATACGAGCAGTACTTC.

This chain connects TRBV19 to TRBJ2-1, with 12 positions matching TRBD2. Per the germline V gene, CDR1 is LNHDA and CDR2 is SQIVND (reference sequence). The V gene end was trimmed by 6 bases and the J gene end by 6 bases; junction bases not matched to a gene: 3. The CDR3 consists of 14 residues. DNA for the CDR3: TGTGCCAGTAGAACTAGCGGGGGGACCAATGAGCAGTTCTTC. Translated: CASRTSGGTNEQFF.

In this sample, this clone turned up once. The chain has TRBV5-4 and TRBJ2-5, with D perhaps matching TRBD1 (6 bases). Germline V gene lookup returns CDR1 SGHNT and CDR2 YYREEE (reference sequence). V gave up 3 bases and J gave up 1 base, with 13 bases separating them. This CDR3 comprises 15 residues. The CDR3 sequence: CASSSLTGSQETQYF. CDR3 coding DNA: TGTGCCAGCAGCTCCCTCACAGGGTCCCAAGAGACCCAGTACTTC.

The chain couples TRBV2 to TRBJ2-1; 12 nucleotides match TRBD2. Germline trimming cut 6 bases from V and 7 bases from J; bases unmatched to any gene: 10. CDR1 is SNHLY and CDR2 is FYNNEI in the germline V gene. CDR3 length equals 16 residues. The CDR3 reads CASRRLAGDHGNEQFF. The CDR3 nucleotides read TGTGCCAGCAGGAGACTAGCGGGAGACCACGGGAATGAGCAGTTCTTC.

The J gene is TRBJ2-2, the V gene TRBV7-9; tentative D call: TRBD1 (5 bases). Deletions cut 1 base from V and 6 bases from J, with 12 bases between. The CDR3 sequence is 15 residues long. Germline-derived CDR1 and CDR2 are SEHNR and FQNEAQ (reference sequence). The CDR3 loop is CASSLVAGWAGELFF. The CDR3 bases are TGTGCCAGCAGCTTAGTCGCAGGGTGGGCCGGGGAGCTGTTTTTT. The variable domain in full, completed from reference TRBV7-9 and TRBJ2-2, reads DTGVSQNPRHKITKRGQNVTFRCDPISEHNRLYWYRQTLGQGPEFLTYFQNEAQLEKSRLLSDRFSAERPKGSFSTLEIQRTEQGDSAMYLCASSLVAGWAGELFFGEGSRLTVL.

Concerning this clone itself: The junction does not match germline at one end; this may be a read error. This chain links TRBV7-6 with TRBJ2-3; tentative D call: TRBD1 (6 bases). The V gene's germline CDR1 is SGHVS and CDR2 FNYEAQ. This CDR3 comprises 11 residues. CDR3 amino acids: CASSLGQTFVF. CDR3 in DNA: TGTGCCAGCAGCCTTGGACAGACCTTCGTTTTT.

The J gene is TRBJ2-5, the V gene TRBV30, with 9 bases fitting TRBD2. Germline trimming cut 0 bases from V and 5 bases from J; bases unmatched to any gene: 7. In germline, CDR1 is GTSNPN, CDR2 SVGIG (reference sequence). The CDR3 runs 15 residues. In DNA form, the CDR3 reads TGTGCCTGGAGTGTAGGCGGGAGGGCGTGGGAGACCCAGTACTTC. Translating gives CAWSVGGRAWETQYF.

This clone was picked up a small number of times. The junction differs from germline at one of its ends, possibly a read error. The chain joins TRBV6-6 to TRBJ1-1, with TRBD1 identical over 7 bases. The CDR3 has 15 amino acids. Germline V gives CDR1 MNHNY, CDR2 SVGAGI (reference sequence). CDR3 DNA: TGTGCCAGCAGACCCGGACAGGCCAAAAACAGTGAAGCTTTCTTT. This sequence encodes CASRPGQAKNSEAFF.

The chain employs TRBV5-1 and TRBJ1-3; D call uncertain. The V and J ends lost 4 bases and 0 bases respectively, with 8 bases between them. CDR1 is SGHRS, CDR2 YFSETQ, per germline. CDR3 length equals 14 residues. CDR3 protein: CASSPGGSGNTIYF. In DNA form, the CDR3 reads TGCGCCAGCAGCCCGGGTGGCTCTGGAAACACCATATATTTT.

This clone has a single count. V and J are TRBV9 and TRBJ2-5; weak D call: TRBD1 (6 bases). Germline V gives CDR1 SGDLS, CDR2 YYNGEE. The V end lost 3 bases, the J end lost 5 bases, and 20 bases lay between the germline ends. CDR3 length: 16 amino acids. CDR3 loop: CASSALQGLMAETQYF. For the CDR3, the DNA is TGTGCCAGCAGCGCATTACAGGGCTTGATGGCGGAGACCCAGTACTTC.

The genes are TRBV18 and TRBJ1-2, with no clear D. The CDR3 is 16 residues long. V lost 3 bases and J 8 bases, leaving 22 bases between the germline ends. CDR1 KGHSH and CDR2 LQKENI come from the germline V gene. The CDR3 sequence is CASSPSQSPIGEGYTF. Written as DNA, the CDR3 is TGTGCCAGCTCACCCTCTCAATCCCCAATCGGTGAGGGCTACACCTTC.

The V and J genes are TRBV30 and TRBJ1-3; D is perhaps TRBD1 (5 bases). Germline values: CDR1 GTSNPN, CDR2 SVGIG (reference sequence). CDR3 length: 16 amino acids. V was clipped by 3 bases and J by 4 bases, with 19 bases between them. CDR3 DNA: TGTGCCTGGAGGGGAAAGGGGCAGGTTCCCGGAAACACCATATATTTT. This encodes CAWRGKGQVPGNTIYF.

The chain recombines TRBV13 with TRBJ2-5, with D perhaps TRBD2 (6 bases). Near its end, the DNA agrees better with TRBJ2-7, so the J call may be wrong. The CDR3 extends over 14 amino acids. CDR1 and CDR2 (germline): PRHDT, FYEKMQ (reference sequence). In DNA, the CDR3 is TGTGCCAGCAGCTTAGGTGCTAGCGCGTACGAGCAGTACTTC. Amino acids: CASSLGASAYEQYF.